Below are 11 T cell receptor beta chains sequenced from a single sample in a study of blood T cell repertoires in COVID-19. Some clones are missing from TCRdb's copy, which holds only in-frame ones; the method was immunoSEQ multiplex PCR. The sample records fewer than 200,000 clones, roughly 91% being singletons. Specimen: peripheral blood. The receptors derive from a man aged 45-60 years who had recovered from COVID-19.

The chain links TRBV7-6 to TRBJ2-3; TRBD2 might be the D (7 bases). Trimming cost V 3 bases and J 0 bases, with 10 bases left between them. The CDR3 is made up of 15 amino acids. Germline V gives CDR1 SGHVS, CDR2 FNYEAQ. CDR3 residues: CASSLGGASTDTQYF. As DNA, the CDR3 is TGTGCCAGCAGCTTGGGGGGGGCCAGCACAGATACGCAGTATTTT.

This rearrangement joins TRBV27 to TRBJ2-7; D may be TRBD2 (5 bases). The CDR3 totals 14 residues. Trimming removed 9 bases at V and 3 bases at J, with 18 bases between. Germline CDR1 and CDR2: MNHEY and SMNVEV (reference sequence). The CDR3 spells CASASRTLLYEQYF. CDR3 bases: TGTGCCAGTGCGAGTAGGACTCTTCTCTACGAGCAGTACTTC.

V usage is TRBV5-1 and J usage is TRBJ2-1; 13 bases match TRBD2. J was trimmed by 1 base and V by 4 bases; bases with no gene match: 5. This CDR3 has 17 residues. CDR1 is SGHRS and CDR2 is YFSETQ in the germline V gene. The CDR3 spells CASSTGLAGVSYNEQFF. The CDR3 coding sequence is TGCGCCAGCAGCACCGGACTAGCGGGAGTATCCTACAATGAGCAGTTCTTC. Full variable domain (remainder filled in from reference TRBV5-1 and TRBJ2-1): KAGVTQTPRYLIKTRGQQVTLSCSPISGHRSVSWYQQTPGQGLQFLFEYFSETQRNKGNFPGRFSGRQFSNSRSEMNVSTLELGDSALYLCASSTGLAGVSYNEQFFGPGTRLTVL.

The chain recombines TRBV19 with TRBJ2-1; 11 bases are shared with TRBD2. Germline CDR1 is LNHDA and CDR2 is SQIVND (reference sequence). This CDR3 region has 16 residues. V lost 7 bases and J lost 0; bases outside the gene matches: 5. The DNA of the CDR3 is TGTGCCAGTAAAGGGACTAGCGGCAGCTCCTACAATGAGCAGTTCTTC. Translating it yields CASKGTSGSSYNEQFF.

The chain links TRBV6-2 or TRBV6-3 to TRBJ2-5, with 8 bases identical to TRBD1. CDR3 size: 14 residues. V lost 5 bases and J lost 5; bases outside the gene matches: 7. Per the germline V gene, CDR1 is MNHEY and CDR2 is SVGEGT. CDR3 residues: CASSPGQGRETQYF. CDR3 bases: TGTGCCAGCAGTCCCGGACAGGGTAGGGAGACCCAGTACTTC.

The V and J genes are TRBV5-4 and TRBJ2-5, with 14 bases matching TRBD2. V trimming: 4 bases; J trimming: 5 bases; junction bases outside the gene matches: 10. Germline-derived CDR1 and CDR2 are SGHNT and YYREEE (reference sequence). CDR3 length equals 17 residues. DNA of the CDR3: TGTGCCAGCAGCCCCCATAGACTAGCGGGAGGGGTGGAGACCCAGTACTTC. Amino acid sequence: CASSPHRLAGGVETQYF.

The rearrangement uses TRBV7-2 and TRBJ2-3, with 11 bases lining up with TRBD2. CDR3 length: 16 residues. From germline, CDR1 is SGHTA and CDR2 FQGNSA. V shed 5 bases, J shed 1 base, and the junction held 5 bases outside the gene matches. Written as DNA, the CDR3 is TGTGCCAGCAGCCGTAGCGGGGGGGGTGGCACAGATACGCAGTATTTT. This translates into CASSRSGGGGTDTQYF.

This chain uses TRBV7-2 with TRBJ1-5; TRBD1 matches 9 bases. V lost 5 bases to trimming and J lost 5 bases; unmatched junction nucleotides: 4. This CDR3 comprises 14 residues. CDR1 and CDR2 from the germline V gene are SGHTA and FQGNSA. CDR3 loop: CASSRRTGDQPQHF. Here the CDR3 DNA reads TGTGCCAGCAGCCGGAGGACAGGGGATCAGCCCCAGCATTTT.

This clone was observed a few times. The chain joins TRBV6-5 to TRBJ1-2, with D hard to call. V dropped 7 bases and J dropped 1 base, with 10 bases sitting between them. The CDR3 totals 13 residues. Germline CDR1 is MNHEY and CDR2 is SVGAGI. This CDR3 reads CASTLSINYGYTF. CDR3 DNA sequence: TGTGCCAGCACCCTAAGTATTAACTATGGCTACACCTTC.

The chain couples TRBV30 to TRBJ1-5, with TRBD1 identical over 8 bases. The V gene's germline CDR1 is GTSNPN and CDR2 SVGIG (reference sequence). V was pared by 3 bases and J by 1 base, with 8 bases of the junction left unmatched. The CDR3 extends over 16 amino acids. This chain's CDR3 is CAWRDRESLSNQPQHF. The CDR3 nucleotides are TGTGCCTGGAGGGACAGGGAATCGTTGAGCAATCAGCCCCAGCATTTT. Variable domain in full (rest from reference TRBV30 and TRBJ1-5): SQTIHQWPATLVQPVGSPLSLECTVEGTSNPNLYWYRQAAGRGLQLLFYSVGIGQISSEVPQNLSASRPQDRQFILSSKKLLLSDSGFYLCAWRDRESLSNQPQHFGDGTRLSIL.

CDR3 coding DNA: TGTGCCAGCAGCCAGTCGGGGAACTCTGGAAACACCATATATTTT. As protein: CASSQSGNSGNTIYF. The rearrangement uses TRBV7-9 and TRBJ1-3, with D uncertain. Trimming cost V 5 bases and J 0 bases, with 11 bases left between them. The length of the CDR3 is 15 residues. CDR1 is SEHNR and CDR2 is FQNEAQ in the germline V gene (reference sequence).